One sample yielded the 21 T cell receptor beta chains listed below, sequenced in a study of T cells in Graves' hyperthyroidism and ophthalmopathy. TCR beta CDR3 regions were amplified from RNA. Researchers ran a first-round RT-PCR on the TCR CDR3 using the HTBI primer set. TCRdb analysed the multiplex PCR reads with MiXCR anew, one entry per CDR3 protein. In the table there are fewer than 650,000 distinct CDR3 sequences, over 12% of which are singletons. Material: blood. Receptor source: a young woman with Graves' ophthalmopathy.

V gene TRBV18 combines with J gene TRBJ1-1; 9 bases match TRBD1. The germline V gene encodes CDR1 KGHSH and CDR2 LQKENI. This CDR3 comprises 17 residues. V lost 2 bases, J lost 1 base, and 8 bases stayed unmatched. In DNA, the CDR3 is TGTGCCAGCTCACCATTACCACAGGGGGCCCAGAACACTGAAGCTTTCTTT. This codes for CASSPLPQGAQNTEAFF. The full variable domain, rest sourced from reference TRBV18 and TRBJ1-1, is NAGVMQNPRHLVRRRGQEARLRCSPMKGHSHVYWYRQLPEEGLKFMVYLQKENIIDESGMPKERFSAEFPKEGPSILRIQQVVRGDSAAYFCASSPLPQGAQNTEAFFGQGTRLTVV.

J is TRBJ2-7 and V is TRBV14; D remains unclear. V gave up 1 base and J gave up 1 base, with 11 bases separating them. There are 15 residues in the CDR3. CDR1 is SGHDN, CDR2 FVKESK, per germline. In DNA, the CDR3 is TGTGCCAGCAGCCAAGTAACAGTTCTTTCCTACGAGCAGTACTTC. This codes for CASSQVTVLSYEQYF.

Ten or more counts support this clonotype. The chain has TRBV19 and TRBJ2-7; D perhaps matches TRBD1 (5 bases). The CDR3 has 13 residues. The V gene's germline CDR1 is LNHDA and CDR2 SQIVND (reference sequence). V was clipped by 5 bases and J by 6 bases, with 14 bases between them. DNA of the CDR3: TGTGCCAGTAGTGGGGCCCCAGCCGTCGAGCAGTACTTC. Translation gives CASSGAPAVEQYF.

The chain combines TRBV9 with TRBJ2-1; tentatively, D is TRBD2 (5 bases). Germline assignment: CDR1 SGDLS and CDR2 YYNGEE. The CDR3 totals 15 residues. Trimming took off 2 bases at V and 8 bases at J, with 17 bases between the two ends. The CDR3 region has the DNA TGTGCCAGCAGCGTCGGGAAGGGCAGACTCTATGAGCAGTTCTTC. Translating gives CASSVGKGRLYEQFF.

Many counts were recorded for this clonotype. V is TRBV11-2 and J is TRBJ1-2, with TRBD1 matching 9 bases. There are 13 residues in the CDR3. The V gene's germline CDR1 is SGHAT and CDR2 FQNNGV. V lost 6 bases, J lost 3 bases, and 2 bases stayed unmatched. The CDR3 region has the DNA TGTGCCAGCAGACGGACAGGGGACTATGGCTACACCTTC. Translation: CASRRTGDYGYTF.

This clonotype was detected many times. The V gene is TRBV18, the J gene TRBJ2-1; 8 bases fit TRBD1. This CDR3 is 16 amino acids long. In germline, CDR1 is KGHSH, CDR2 LQKENI. Trimming at V came to 5 bases and at J to 6 bases, leaving 12 bases not matched to a gene. The CDR3 reads CASSYRGTGTFNEQFF. As DNA, the CDR3 is TGTGCCAGCTCATACAGGGGGACAGGAACGTTCAATGAGCAGTTCTTC.

This clonotype was recorded at least ten times. The chain uses TRBV27 and TRBJ2-5, with 9 bases that match TRBD1. The CDR3 is made up of 15 amino acids. Germline V gene lookup returns CDR1 MNHEY and CDR2 SMNVEV (reference sequence). The V and J ends lost 6 bases and 2 bases, in that order; junction bases with no gene match: 7. In DNA, the CDR3 is TGTGCCAGCAGGGACAGGGGATTTAGTCAAGAGACCCAGTACTTC. It codes for CASRDRGFSQETQYF.

The chain carries TRBV18 and TRBJ1-1, with D uncertain. The germline V and J ends were trimmed by 0 bases and 0 bases, with 14 bases remaining between them. Germline lookup yields CDR1 KGHSH and CDR2 LQKENI. The CDR3 contains 17 residues. CDR3: CASSPPEASVMNTEAFF. CDR3 nucleotides: TGTGCCAGCTCACCACCAGAAGCGTCGGTGATGAACACTGAAGCTTTCTTT. The variable domain in full, completed from reference TRBV18 and TRBJ1-1, reads NAGVMQNPRHLVRRRGQEARLRCSPMKGHSHVYWYRQLPEEGLKFMVYLQKENIIDESGMPKERFSAEFPKEGPSILRIQQVVRGDSAAYFCASSPPEASVMNTEAFFGQGTRLTVV.

The rearrangement uses TRBV4-1 and TRBJ2-1; no clear D gene. The CDR3 contains 16 residues. Trimming removed 0 bases at V and 7 bases at J, with 16 bases between. In germline, CDR1 is MGHRA, CDR2 YSYEKL. Written as DNA, the CDR3 is TGCGCCAGCAGCCAAGATGAAGCATCGGCTATAAATGAGCAGTTCTTC. Translating it yields CASSQDEASAINEQFF.

The table lists this clonotype with many counts. The J gene is TRBJ1-2, the V gene TRBV27; D may be TRBD1 (5 bases). There are 15 residues in the CDR3. Germline V gene lookup returns CDR1 MNHEY and CDR2 SMNVEV (reference sequence). V lost 1 base and J 2 bases, leaving 11 bases between the germline ends. The CDR3 coding sequence is TGTGCCAGCAGTTTATTGGGGGGACCGAACTATGGCTACACCTTC. This codes for CASSLLGGPNYGYTF.

Comments on this clonotype: This may be a read error, as it is one base from a much larger clone. This chain uses TRBV6-2 or TRBV6-3 with TRBJ2-3; either TRBD1 or TRBD2 may supply D (5 bases each). CDR3 length equals 16 residues. The germline CDR1 and CDR2 sequences are MNHEY and SVGEGT. For the CDR3, the DNA is TGTGCCGGCAGTTACTCGACGGGGACGAGCACAGATACGCAGTATTTT. Amino acids: CAGSYSTGTSTDTQYF.

This clonotype was detected a few times. This rearrangement joins TRBV24-1 to TRBJ2-5; 7 positions agree with TRBD2. With 6 bases clipped from V and 7 bases from J, the junction kept 1 base outside the gene matches. Germline CDR1 KGHDR, CDR2 SFDVKD. There are 11 residues in the CDR3. The CDR3 nucleotides are TGTGCCACCAGTTCGGGAGGGACCCAGTACTTC. Translating gives CATSSGGTQYF.

For this clonotype: Given a much more abundant clone one base away, this may be a read error. CDR3 sequence reads: CARRRGDLYNEQFF. The CDR3 DNA sequence: TGTGCCAGACGCCGGGGCGACTTATACAATGAGCAGTTCTTC. The V call is TRBV2, the J call TRBJ2-1; D might be TRBD1 or TRBD2, each matching 5 bases. Trimming cost V 9 bases and J 4 bases, with 16 bases left between them. The germline V gene has CDR1 SNHLY and CDR2 FYNNEI. CDR3 size: 14 residues.

This clonotype was seen just once. One base away lies a much larger clone, so this may be a sequencing read error. The rearrangement links TRBV4-2 to TRBJ2-3; D is perhaps TRBD1 or TRBD2 (5 bases each). Germline V gene data show CDR1 as LGHNA and CDR2 as YNFKEQ. The V gene lost 4 bases and the J gene lost 5 bases, with 16 bases spanning the gap. The length of the CDR3 is 15 residues. The CDR3 nucleotides read TGTGCCAGCAGCCCACAAGCAGGTGGGGGAGATACGCAGTATTTT. Protein: CASSPQAGGGDTQYF.

This clonotype was detected a few times. J is TRBJ2-5 and V is TRBV25-1, with D perhaps assigned TRBD1 or TRBD2 (6 bases each). Germline loops: CDR1 MGHDK, CDR2 SYGVNS. The V end lost 6 bases, the J end lost 9 bases, and 17 bases lay between the germline ends. The CDR3 extends over 13 amino acids. In nucleotides, the CDR3 is TGTGCCAGCAGCAACCAAGGAGGGGGATCCCAGTACTTC. This gives the protein CASSNQGGGSQYF.

This clonotype has just a few counts. This chain joins TRBV5-5 and TRBJ2-7; a weak D match, TRBD2 (7 bases). Germline CDR1 reads SGHKS; CDR2 reads YYEKEE (reference sequence). This CDR3 contains 16 residues. Trimming pared 4 bases from V and 4 bases from J, leaving 21 bases between. The CDR3 reads CASSPGGALGRYEQYF. The DNA of the CDR3 is TGTGCCAGCAGCCCGGGGGGCGCCCTAGGAAGATACGAGCAGTACTTC.

This clonotype came up a few times. V usage is TRBV9 and J usage is TRBJ2-7, with D perhaps TRBD1 (7 bases). From germline, CDR1 is SGDLS and CDR2 YYNGEE. CDR3 length: 16 residues. V shed 0 bases and J shed 0 bases, with 13 bases lying between them. CDR3 bases: TGTGCCAGCAGCGTAGGTGGAGGGGGCCTCTCCTACGAGCAGTACTTC. Amino acid sequence: CASSVGGGGLSYEQYF.

This clonotype has just a few counts. This clone may be a read error of a much larger clone one base away. The chain couples TRBV7-3 to TRBJ2-7, with D maybe TRBD2 (6 bases). The CDR3 loop spans 17 amino acids. V gave up 1 base and J gave up 2 bases, with 18 bases separating them. CDR1 and CDR2 from the germline V gene are SGHTA and FQGTGA. The CDR3 nucleotides read TGTGCCAGCAGCTTAAGGACGGGGACTGGCGGGACCTACGAGCAGTACTTC. Protein: CASSLRTGTGGTYEQYF.

Many counts were recorded for this clonotype. The chain recombines TRBV11-2 with TRBJ2-5; TRBD1 is a possible D gene (6 bases). Per germline, CDR1 SGHAT and CDR2 FQNNGV. This CDR3 has 14 amino acids. V dropped 5 bases and J dropped 4 bases, with 14 bases sitting between them. The CDR3 region has the DNA TGTGCCAGCAGCCCCCGGACAGAGGTAGAGACCCAGTACTTC. Protein sequence: CASSPRTEVETQYF.

Details on this clonotype: This sequence may be a read error, since a much larger clone differs from it by one base. The chain employs TRBV13 and TRBJ2-5; D could derive from TRBD1 or TRBD2 (8 bases each). Germline lookup yields CDR1 PRHDT and CDR2 FYEKMQ (reference sequence). This CDR3 has 15 amino acids. CDR3 in amino acids: CASSRRTGQRETPYF. The DNA of the CDR3 is TGTGCCAGCAGTCGTAGGACAGGGCAGCGGGAGACCCCGTACTTC.

This clonotype has at least ten counts. V gene TRBV6-2 or TRBV6-3 combines with J gene TRBJ2-7; either TRBD1 or TRBD2 may supply D (7 bases each). Germline V lookup: CDR1 MNHEY, CDR2 SVGEGT. The length of the CDR3 is 14 residues. V was shortened by 0 bases and J by 6 bases, with 12 bases between the two germline ends. CDR3 protein: CASSYSSRGGEQYF. CDR3 DNA: TGTGCCAGCAGTTACTCGAGCAGGGGGGGCGAGCAGTACTTC.